This T cell receptor (beta chain) was identified in a study of T-cell reconstitution after alpha-beta-depleted transplantation in children. During its preparation, the TCRbeta library received unique molecular identifiers. TCRdb itself ran the PCR reads through MiXCR, one entry per CDR3 protein. The sample includes about 91,000 distinct CDR3 sequences, 7.5% to 9.5% of them seen just once. By sample share, this clonotype is medium-sized (0.01 to 0.1%). Germline V gives CDR1 SGHDT, CDR2 YYEEEE. Trimming stripped 1 base from V and 4 bases from J, with 15 bases between. The CDR3 has 16 amino acids. The sample was PBMCs from the stem cell graft donor, taken from the stem cell graft. The clonotype was recovered from a human donor who donated a stem cell graft to a child with congenital amegakaryocytic thrombocytopenia. This rearrangement joins TRBV5-6 to TRBJ2-1, with D unclear. CDR3 nucleotide sequence: TGTGCCAGCAGCTTGTATGGGCTTTTACTTTACAATGAGCAGTTCTTC. Translating it yields CASSLYGLLLYNEQFF.